The 28 T cell receptor beta chains below were found in one sample sequenced in a study of T cell responses to AZD1222 COVID-19 vaccine. The assay was immunoSEQ multiplex PCR, and TCRdb's table has in-frame clones only and misses some. Of some 95,000 clones in the sample, about nine tenths were seen once. Material: peripheral blood, obtained on day 0 of MenACWY control vaccination. These receptor sequences come from an adult in good health.

The rearrangement uses TRBV30 and TRBJ1-2, with D possibly matching TRBD1 (6 bases). The CDR3 is 17 residues long. Germline V gene sequence: CDR1 GTSNPN, CDR2 SVGIG (reference sequence). The V gene lost 0 bases and the J gene lost 0 bases, with 17 bases spanning the gap. CDR3 coding DNA: TGTGCCTGGAGTGTATATCGGGGGGCGCTTACTAACTATGGCTACACCTTC. This sequence encodes CAWSVYRGALTNYGYTF.

The chain recombines TRBV2 with TRBJ2-7, with TRBD1 as a possible D gene (5 bases). Trimming stripped 5 bases from V and 4 bases from J, with 15 bases between. CDR1 is SNHLY and CDR2 is FYNNEI in the germline V gene. The CDR3 totals 14 residues. The CDR3: CASSQEQGSYEQYF. CDR3 in DNA: TGTGCCAGCAGTCAGGAGCAGGGTTCGTACGAGCAGTACTTC.

The V call is TRBV19, the J call TRBJ1-5; D not resolved. CDR1 is LNHDA, CDR2 SQIVND, per germline (reference sequence). Trimming took 8 bases from V and 6 from J, leaving 23 bases between them. The CDR3 extends over 16 amino acids. The CDR3 region has the DNA TGTGCCAGTTCTAGATTGAATTCGGGAGCTGGTCAGCCCCAGCATTTT. This sequence encodes CASSRLNSGAGQPQHF.

V is TRBV6-5 and J is TRBJ2-1; no firm D call. V shed 1 base and J shed 4 bases, with 8 bases lying between them. Germline V gene lookup returns CDR1 MNHEY and CDR2 SVGAGI. The CDR3 extends over 14 amino acids. The CDR3 sequence is CASSYWQEYNEQFF. The CDR3 DNA follows: TGTGCCAGCAGTTACTGGCAAGAGTACAATGAGCAGTTCTTC.

V is TRBV5-4 and J is TRBJ1-6; 12 nucleotides line up with TRBD1. Germline values: CDR1 SGHNT, CDR2 YYREEE (reference sequence). This CDR3 contains 16 residues. Unmatched junction bases numbered 6, after V lost 4 bases and J lost 7 bases. The DNA of the CDR3 is TGTGCCAGCAGCACGGGACAGGGGGCCACCAATTCACCCCTCCACTTT. Translation gives CASSTGQGATNSPLHF.

The chain couples TRBV27 to TRBJ1-4; D is perhaps TRBD1 (5 bases). The CDR3 is 11 residues long. CDR1 and CDR2 (germline): MNHEY, SMNVEV (reference sequence). V was pared by 6 bases and J by 6 bases, with 5 bases between. CDR3 sequence: CASRTDEKLFF. CDR3 DNA sequence: TGTGCCAGCAGGACAGATGAAAAACTGTTTTTT.

The DNA of the CDR3 is TGCGCCAGCAGCCAAGACATCCTATATGGCTACACCTTC. Translation: CASSQDILYGYTF. This chain connects TRBV5-1 to TRBJ1-2, with D uncertain. The CDR3 is 13 residues long. V was trimmed by 4 bases and J by 5 bases, leaving 12 bases between them. Germline V gene data show CDR1 as SGHRS and CDR2 as YFSETQ.

The chain has TRBV19 and TRBJ2-2; D tentatively reads TRBD1 or TRBD2 (5 bases each). Germline loops: CDR1 LNHDA, CDR2 SQIVND (reference sequence). V was shortened by 9 bases and J by 0 bases, with 14 bases between the two germline ends. This CDR3 has 15 residues. As DNA, the CDR3 is TGTGCCAGCTCGACTGGGACGGCGAACACCGGGGAGCTGTTTTTT. This codes for CASSTGTANTGELFF.

The genes are TRBV24-1 and TRBJ1-6; possibly TRBD1 for D (6 bases). Germline loops: CDR1 KGHDR, CDR2 SFDVKD. Trimming cost V 9 bases and J 10 bases, with 21 bases left between them. This CDR3 region has 15 residues. The CDR3 loop reads CATPRGQGRVSPLHF. In DNA form, the CDR3 reads TGTGCCACCCCCCGAGGGCAGGGGAGGGTATCACCCCTCCACTTT.

The chain is built from TRBV4-2 and TRBJ2-7, with 7 bases lining up with TRBD1. V trimming: 0 bases; J trimming: 2 bases; junction bases outside the gene matches: 4. The germline V gene has CDR1 LGHNA and CDR2 YNFKEQ. The CDR3 contains 15 residues. CDR3: CASSQDTGVAYEQYF. The CDR3 coding sequence is TGTGCCAGCAGCCAAGATACAGGGGTAGCCTACGAGCAGTACTTC.

The chain couples TRBV30 to TRBJ1-2; D remains ambiguous. Germline assignment: CDR1 GTSNPN and CDR2 SVGIG (reference sequence). The CDR3 extends over 11 amino acids. The germline V and J ends were trimmed by 3 bases and 5 bases, with 7 bases remaining between them. CDR3 residues: CAWSLWYGYTF. CDR3 nucleotides: TGTGCCTGGAGCCTTTGGTATGGCTACACCTTC.

The rearrangement uses TRBV6-2 or TRBV6-3 and TRBJ1-1; D is perhaps TRBD1 (6 bases). Germline CDR1 is MNHEY and CDR2 is SVGEGT. Trimming shortened V by 0 bases and J by 2 bases, and 13 bases separated the two germline ends. The CDR3 extends over 16 amino acids. The CDR3 loop is CASSYSTGDLNTEAFF. In DNA form, the CDR3 reads TGTGCCAGCAGTTACTCGACAGGAGACTTAAACACTGAAGCTTTCTTT.

V usage is TRBV28 and J usage is TRBJ2-3, with 11 bases aligning to TRBD2. The germline CDR1 and CDR2 sequences are MDHEN and SYDVKM. The V gene end was trimmed by 4 bases and the J gene end by 0 bases; junction bases not matched to a gene: 3. CDR3 length: 16 amino acids. The CDR3 sequence is CASSSASGGSTDTQYF. The CDR3 DNA sequence: TGTGCCAGCAGTTCCGCTAGCGGGGGGAGCACAGATACGCAGTATTTT.

V and J are TRBV10-3 and TRBJ1-6; 10 nucleotides agree with TRBD1. The CDR3 runs to 13 residues. Trimming took 10 bases from V and 9 from J; bases not matched to a gene: 6. From germline, CDR1 is ENHRY and CDR2 SYGVKD. The CDR3 DNA reads TGTGCCACCGGGACAGGGGAAGTTTCACCCCTCCACTTT. Amino acids: CATGTGEVSPLHF.

The gene calls are TRBV7-8 and TRBJ2-7; D is uncertain. The CDR3 contains 15 residues. Per the germline V gene, CDR1 is SGHVS and CDR2 is FQNEAQ. V was pared by 5 bases and J by 4 bases, with 18 bases between. CDR3 nucleotide sequence: TGTGCCAGCAGCACACCCCGCGCATATGGGTACGAGCAGTACTTC. This translates into CASSTPRAYGYEQYF.

V is TRBV11-3 and J is TRBJ1-6; no definite D call. Germline V gives CDR1 SGHNT, CDR2 YENEEA. V lost 1 base and J lost 10, with 11 bases in between. This CDR3 is 14 amino acids long. Written as DNA, the CDR3 is TGTGCCAGCAGCTTAGGGGGAAAGGAGTCACCCCTCCACTTT. Translating gives CASSLGGKESPLHF.

The chain is built from TRBV7-8 and TRBJ2-3; D gene ambiguous. Germline values: CDR1 SGHVS, CDR2 FQNEAQ. V shed 1 base and J shed 1 base, with 9 bases lying between them. The CDR3 contains 15 residues. CDR3 residues: CASSLEGPRTDTQYF. CDR3 in DNA: TGTGCCAGCAGCTTAGAAGGACCCCGCACAGATACGCAGTATTTT. The whole variable domain, remainder taken from reference TRBV7-8 and TRBJ2-3, is GAGVSQSPRYKVAKRGQDVALRCDPISGHVSLFWYQQALGQGPEFLTYFQNEAQLDKSGLPSDRFFAERPEGSVSTLKIQRTQQEDSAVYLCASSLEGPRTDTQYFGPGTRLTVL.

This chain connects TRBV5-1 to TRBJ1-4, with D possibly being TRBD1 (5 bases). V shed 0 bases and J shed 5 bases, with 11 bases lying between them. The CDR3 runs 15 residues. CDR1 SGHRS and CDR2 YFSETQ come from the germline V gene. As DNA, the CDR3 is TGCGCCAGCAGCTTGGCCCAGGGTCCGAATGAAAAACTGTTTTTT. As protein: CASSLAQGPNEKLFF.

The rearrangement uses TRBV21-1 and TRBJ2-5; the table's D call of TRBD2 was not tested on the DNA. TRBV21-1 has pseudogene status. The CDR3 runs 16 residues. CDR3 bases: TGTGCCAGCAGCAAGTTCGGCGGCGTGAAAAAAGAGACCCAGTACTTC. This gives the protein CASSKFGGVKKETQYF.

The V call is TRBV6-5, the J call TRBJ2-5; 7 bases agree with TRBD2. Trimming took 7 bases from V and 1 from J; bases not matched to a gene: 6. Per the germline V gene, CDR1 is MNHEY and CDR2 is SVGAGI. This CDR3 region has 14 residues. The CDR3 loop is CASIRGGIQETQYF. The CDR3 DNA sequence: TGTGCCAGCATTCGCGGGGGTATCCAAGAGACCCAGTACTTC.

CDR3 amino acids: CASSNPGQGAFTEAFF. The CDR3 coding sequence is TGTGCCAGCAGCAACCCGGGACAGGGGGCTTTTACTGAAGCTTTCTTT. The V and J genes are TRBV5-4 and TRBJ1-1, with 12 nucleotides matching TRBD1. Germline V gene sequence: CDR1 SGHNT, CDR2 YYREEE (reference sequence). Losses at the gene ends were 4 bases for V and 5 bases for J; bases not matched to a gene: 9. CDR3 length: 16 residues.

Here the CDR3 reads CASSGQGAANEKLFF. DNA of the CDR3: TGTGCCAGCAGCGGACAGGGGGCAGCTAATGAAAAACTGTTTTTT. The chain links TRBV2 to TRBJ1-4, with TRBD1 matching 11 bases. The CDR3 totals 15 residues. J gave up 3 bases and V 6 bases, and 3 bases lay outside the gene matches. Germline V gives CDR1 SNHLY, CDR2 FYNNEI.

The genes are TRBV7-9 and TRBJ1-1; perhaps TRBD1 as D (5 bases). Between the trimmed V and J ends, which lost 2 bases and 7 bases, there was a span of 23 bases. The CDR3 covers 17 residues. Germline CDR1 is SEHNR and CDR2 is FQNEAQ (reference sequence). This CDR3 is CASSLFERNGAPDEAFF. The CDR3 DNA reads as TGTGCCAGCAGCTTATTCGAGAGGAACGGGGCACCAGATGAAGCTTTCTTT. The whole variable domain, remainder taken from reference TRBV7-9 and TRBJ1-1, is DTGVSQNPRHKITKRGQNVTFRCDPISEHNRLYWYRQTLGQGPEFLTYFQNEAQLEKSRLLSDRFSAERPKGSFSTLEIQRTEQGDSAMYLCASSLFERNGAPDEAFFGQGTRLTVV.

This clone was counted once. The rearrangement uses TRBV6-6 and TRBJ1-2; D gene ambiguous. Germline V CDR1 and CDR2: MNHNY, SVGAGI (reference sequence). V was shortened by 9 bases and J by 4 bases, with 15 bases between the two germline ends. This CDR3 region has 13 residues. CDR3: CASSPASPYGYTF. The CDR3 coding sequence is TGTGCCAGTTCACCAGCGTCTCCCTATGGCTACACCTTC.

CDR3 nucleotides: TGTGCCAGCAGCTTAGGAGGCCACAATCAGCCCCAGCATTTT. This gives the protein CASSLGGHNQPQHF. This rearrangement joins TRBV7-9 to TRBJ1-5; no firm D call. The CDR3 loop spans 14 amino acids. Deletions cut 1 base from V and 3 bases from J, with 7 bases between. CDR1 and CDR2 from the germline V gene are SEHNR and FQNEAQ (reference sequence). The full variable domain, its missing parts supplied by reference TRBV7-9 and TRBJ1-5, is DTGVSQNPRHKITKRGQNVTFRCDPISEHNRLYWYRQTLGQGPEFLTYFQNEAQLEKSRLLSDRFSAERPKGSFSTLEIQRTEQGDSAMYLCASSLGGHNQPQHFGDGTRLSIL.

For the CDR3, the DNA is TGCACCAGCAGCCCCACAGGGGCGAACACCGGGGAGCTGTTTTTT. It is translated as CTSSPTGANTGELFF. The J gene is TRBJ2-2, the V gene TRBV1; the tabulated D call, TRBD1, remains unverified against the DNA. TRBV1 is listed as a pseudogene. CDR3 length: 15 amino acids.

The chain links TRBV6-5 to TRBJ2-7; D ambiguous. CDR1 is MNHEY and CDR2 is SVGAGI in the germline V gene. CDR3 size: 14 residues. V lost 8 bases and J 4 bases, leaving 18 bases between the germline ends. The CDR3 DNA sequence: TGTGCCAGCCTATTGGATCCGGCCACATACGAGCAGTACTTC. Its translation is CASLLDPATYEQYF.

In this sample, this clone turned up a few times. The V and J genes are TRBV24-1 and TRBJ2-3; D remains ambiguous. The CDR3 loop spans 13 amino acids. Germline V gene lookup returns CDR1 KGHDR and CDR2 SFDVKD. Between the trimmed V and J ends, which lost 9 bases and 3 bases, there was a span of 12 bases. The CDR3 DNA is TGTGCCACCTCAGAGTCTGGGACAGATACGCAGTATTTT. Its protein product is CATSESGTDTQYF.